This T cell receptor beta chain was recovered during a study of T-cell memory formation after mild COVID-19. CDR3 length equals 15 residues. J gave up 2 bases and V 2 bases, and 3 bases lay outside the gene matches. MiXCR, applied by TCRdb to the 5' RACE reads, yields one record per CDR3 protein. The data hold about 560,000 distinct CDR3 sequences, with 15% to 20% observed a single time. There are many counts of this clonotype. This TCR came from an adult woman who had mild COVID-19 (a few samples of this study predate the infection). Cell type and time point are not known. The sample taken for sequencing was PBMCs or a T cell subset sorted from them (not recorded which). V is TRBV12-3 or TRBV12-4 and J is TRBJ2-3, with 8 bases that match TRBD2. As DNA, the CDR3 is TGTGCCAGCAGTTTAAGCGGGGGCCCCACAGATACGCAGTATTTT. Protein sequence: CASSLSGGPTDTQYF.